The T cell receptor beta chain described here comes from a study of identical twins. Study results and limitations: A partial confounding effect on zero-insertion analyses could come from invariant MAIT and iNKT cells. A lower insertion count was a feature of abundant cord blood beta clonotypes, with no such feature in memory repertoires.

TCRdb reanalysed the 5' RACE reads using MiXCR and keeps one entry per CDR3 protein. The sample includes a few hundred thousand distinct CDR3 sequences, roughly 13% of them seen just once. CDR3 length equals 17 residues. CDR1 SGHAT and CDR2 FQDESV come from the germline V gene (reference sequence). The J segment lost 1 base and the V segment lost 1 base, leaving 4 bases of the junction unmatched. Notes on this clonotype: The antigen is not known.

In addition, the sample was reused for a study of yellow fever vaccine responses in identical twins.

Material for sequencing was memory (CD45RO+) T cells sorted from blood. This chain uses TRBV11-1 with TRBJ2-5; 12 bases agree with TRBD2. The sequence derives from a woman between 18 and 30 years old in good health. The CDR3 DNA reads as TGTGCCAGCAGCTTAGGACTAGCGGGGGCAATCCAAGAGACCCAGTACTTC. Translated: CASSLGLAGAIQETQYF. The full variable domain, completed using reference TRBV11-1 and TRBJ2-5, is EAEVAQSPRYKITEKSQAVAFWCDPISGHATLYWYRQILGQGPELLVQFQDESVVDDSQLPKDRFSAERLKGVDSTLKIQPAELGDSAMYLCASSLGLAGAIQETQYFGPGTRLLVL.